A selection of T cell receptor beta chains follows, all from one sample in a study of shared clonotypes between healthy human individuals. Repertoires were generated with immunoSEQ multiplex PCR, while TCRdb's copy carries only in-frame clones and drops some. There are roughly 500,000 clones in the sample; roughly 78% occur only once, and 13% lies in the top ten. Sample: PBMCs. These receptors were collected from a woman aged 40 to 50 in good health. Some clones in this sample may be carry-over from other donors' samples. Each CDR3 is given with its conserved first and last residue. D genes are given only for firm matches. For some rows the clone size is stated as once, few or many, or as a class when expanded; others skip it.

abundance: once
d_gene: TRBD1
j_gene: TRBJ1-2
v_gene: TRBV15
CDR3nt: TGTGCCACCCGAAAAGGGACAGTCTATGGCTACACCTTC
CDR3aa: CATRKGTVYGYTF

abundance: few
d_gene: NA
j_gene: TRBJ1-5
v_gene: TRBV7-9
CDR3nt: TGTGCCAGCAGCTTAAGTTCGGGTCAGCAGCCCCAGCATTTT
CDR3aa: CASSLSSGQQPQHF

abundance: NA
d_gene: NA
j_gene: TRBJ2-5
v_gene: TRBV10-3
CDR3nt: TGTGCCATCAGTGAGTCGGTGGGAGGGGGCGCAGAGACCCAGTACTTC
CDR3aa: CAISESVGGGAETQYF

abundance: NA
d_gene: TRBD2
j_gene: TRBJ2-7
v_gene: TRBV30
CDR3nt: TGTGCCTGCACTAGTGCGGGACTAGCGGGTAGAGGTCTCTACGAGCAGTACTTC
CDR3aa: CACTSAGLAGRGLYEQYF

abundance: NA
d_gene: TRBD2
j_gene: TRBJ2-3
v_gene: TRBV7-2
CDR3nt: TGTGCCAGCAGCTCCGCCCGGGAGGGGCGGTATTTT
CDR3aa: CASSSAREGRYF

abundance: NA
d_gene: NA
j_gene: TRBJ1-3
v_gene: TRBV7-9
CDR3nt: TGTGCCAGCAGCCCCCAGGAAAGGGTCTCTGGAAACACCATATATTTT
CDR3aa: CASSPQERVSGNTIYF

abundance: NA
d_gene: NA
j_gene: TRBJ2-3
v_gene: TRBV29-1
CDR3nt: TGCAGCGTTGCCCCGCCAGGTACAGATACGCAGTATTTT
CDR3aa: CSVAPPGTDTQYF

abundance: NA
d_gene: TRBD1
j_gene: TRBJ2-7
v_gene: TRBV7-8
CDR3nt: TGTGCCAGCAGCGTTCGACAGGGGAATTACGAGCAGTACTTC
CDR3aa: CASSVRQGNYEQYF

abundance: NA
d_gene: NA
j_gene: TRBJ1-1
v_gene: TRBV28
CDR3nt: TGTGCCAGCAGACTCGGGATGAACACTGAAGCTTTCTTT
CDR3aa: CASRLGMNTEAFF

abundance: NA
d_gene: NA
j_gene: TRBJ2-1
v_gene: TRBV7-6
CDR3nt: TGTGCCAGCAGCTTTTGGACAGATTCGAATGAGCAGTTCTTC
CDR3aa: CASSFWTDSNEQFF

abundance: NA
d_gene: TRBD2
j_gene: TRBJ2-7
v_gene: TRBV4-1
CDR3nt: TGCGCCAGCAGCCAAAGTCTAGCGGATCCCGGACGCGAGCAGTACTTC
CDR3aa: CASSQSLADPGREQYF

abundance: NA
d_gene: TRBD2
j_gene: TRBJ2-5
v_gene: TRBV5-1
CDR3nt: TGCGCCAGCAGCTTCTGGGGCGGGAGGGTCCAAGAGACCCAGTACTTC
CDR3aa: CASSFWGGRVQETQYF

abundance: many
d_gene: NA
j_gene: TRBJ2-1
v_gene: TRBV6-5
CDR3nt: TGTGCCAGCAGTTACGGAGGCTCACAGTTCTTC
CDR3aa: CASSYGGSQFF

abundance: NA
d_gene: NA
j_gene: TRBJ2-5
v_gene: TRBV6-5
CDR3nt: TGTGCCAGCAGCAGAAAAGAGACCCAGTACTTC
CDR3aa: CASSRKETQYF

abundance: many
d_gene: NA
j_gene: TRBJ2-6
v_gene: TRBV9
CDR3nt: TGTGCCAGCAGCGTAGGTCACAATCCCTCTGGGGCCAACGTCCTGACTTTC
CDR3aa: CASSVGHNPSGANVLTF

abundance: NA
d_gene: TRBD2
j_gene: TRBJ2-1
v_gene: TRBV29-1
CDR3nt: TGCAGCGCCGGAGGGTTGGTCACTAGCGGGAGTAATGAGCAGTTCTTC
CDR3aa: CSAGGLVTSGSNEQFF

abundance: NA
d_gene: NA
j_gene: TRBJ1-6
v_gene: TRBV30
CDR3nt: TGTGCCTGGAGTCGGGGAGCAGATTATAATTCACCCCTCCACTTT
CDR3aa: CAWSRGADYNSPLHF